This TCR beta chain is drawn from a study of cytomegalovirus exposure and HLA in healthy donors (TCRdb year 2017). For context, the study as a whole: According to an earlier analysis of 550 to 700 of the donors, some 180 million T cells yielded over 90 million unique TCR beta sequences and 276 Gb of sequence data. Donor age, sex, ethnicity and CMV serostatus were collected together with the repertoire data. In a later analysis, previously published TCR beta repertoires from 600 to 850 donors were re-analyzed and high-resolution HLA genotyping was added so that TCR occurrence patterns could be studied. The study was designed to test whether signatures of past pathogen exposure could be identified by cataloging public T cell receptors. The study used immunosequencing to profile the T cell repertoires of more than 650 subjects and linked those repertoires to cytomegalovirus serostatus. Four or five DR-DQ haplotypes were handled as single units for association and clustering because linkage in the cohort was strong. Every discovery cohort repertoire had been produced on one sequencing platform. Among over 350 genotyped donors of the cohort, an average of roughly 240,000 unique TCR beta nucleotide sequences were sequenced per donor, around 20% of them non-productive. Roughly 300 gigabases of sequencing data and approximately 91 million unique TCR sequences made up an early release that covered approximately 620 HLA-typed donors. Of the roughly 400 genotyped donors, about 80% fell in the genetic ancestry cluster associated with self-reported Caucasian donors. Rather than using new phenotypic data, the later analysis identified candidate immune exposures from TCR beta sequences and from how often those sequences occurred across donors. Class I and class II HLA loci were covered by the typing at four-digit resolution. An earlier analysis of approximately 500 of the donors applied high-throughput TCR beta sequencing to assess whether each TCR beta V gene segment acted as functional or pseudogenic. Genome-wide SNP genotypes for about three fifths of the roughly 670 donors were used in a later genetic analysis, which treated that subset as a discovery cohort. High-throughput TCR immunosequencing, statistical association of individual TCRs with disease status, and machine learning were combined to predict cytomegalovirus infection status. A separate validation cohort of some 130 different subjects was used in addition to the roughly 700-subject first cohort. Typing coverage varied by locus: roughly 629-640 donors for A, B, C, DRB1 and DQB1; 500 to 550 for DQA1; 606 for DPA1; roughly 450 for DPB1. Results and caveats for the whole study, not just this receptor: Approximately 18 rarely observed V segments, including chromosome 9 orphons, were excluded from the earlier analysis of about 600 of the donors because counts were too low. In a later analysis, most CMV-associated TCR beta chains were found to appear HLA-restricted, with HLA associations seemingly driven largely by CMV exposure. Because HLA typing was missing for some donors at each locus, association tests included only the typed subset. Correlated functional status among segregating V segments might be attributable to linkage disequilibrium, but an unknown experimental factor could not be ruled out. The study listed 150 to 200 TCR beta chains as associated with cytomegalovirus. The authors suggested that the approach could potentially be generalized to other disease states and immunological phenotypes. When HLA alleles, especially DR and DQ, strongly co-occurred, TCR associations were difficult to assign to individual alleles. The only immune exposure information available for the cohort was CMV serostatus. Most TCR sequences were seen in very few donors, while some public TCRs were found in many individuals. Only TCR beta chains were sequenced in this cohort, and the absence of alpha or paired-chain data limited detectable features. In vitro tests confirmed that a few of the cytomegalovirus-associated TCR beta chains recognize cytomegalovirus antigens. Some IMGT-functional V segments, including TRBV6-2 and TRBV6-3, could not be distinguished by the 87-base-pair reads and were therefore excluded. According to a later genetic analysis, donors in an Asian-associated ancestry cluster had fewer N-insertions in productive TCRs than the roughly 700-donor mean. A further reported finding was that TCR beta sequences accurately predicted the HLA-A and HLA-B alleles for most subjects in the first cohort. V-gene and J-gene trimming of TCR beta chains was associated with a missense DCLRE1C variant in a later genetic analysis, and the association was replicated in an independent cohort. Specific HLA alleles were associated with 15,000 to 20,000 TCR beta sequences at a false discovery rate of 0.05 in a later analysis. A later analysis found that TCR association rates varied across HLA loci, with DRB1 alleles showing the most associated TCRs and HLA-C alleles the fewest. In an earlier analysis of some 500 of the donors, most TCR beta V segments were observed in productive rearrangements about 90% or about 30% of the time, broadly matching IMGT annotations. In both the original and validation cohorts, the classifier was reported to diagnose cytomegalovirus status with high specificity and sensitivity. A later analysis found that HLA-associated TCR beta chains were more clonally expanded and had lower generation probabilities than equally common non-associated chains. A group of highly shared sequence variants was considered likely to be a technical artifact of the sequencing pipeline. Several of the top co-occurrence clusters appeared to be linked to parvovirus B19, influenza, CMV and Epstein-Barr virus, according to a later analysis. Presence/absence analyses assumed roughly uniform sequencing depth across donors, an assumption that may not hold.

The cohort was made up of roughly 670 healthy bone marrow donors. At the time of sampling, all cohort members were nominally healthy, though unrecorded immune exposures were likely present. The donor tested CMV seropositive and was one of the 289 seropositive cohort members. A peripheral blood sample was collected from each donor, and TCR beta sequencing was performed on peripheral blood mononuclear cells. The Qiagen DNeasy Blood Extraction Kit was used to extract genomic DNA from the blood cell samples. The germline V gene sets CDR1 to LGHNA and CDR2 to YSLEER. V and J are truncated by 5 bases and 5 bases respectively, leaving an intervening sequence of 21 bases. The CDR3 starts with the cysteine, ends with the phenylalanine, and has 16 residues. Only the CDR3 part of the read is kept: 48 bases, read in frame from the first base. Note on this clone: Its cognate antigen has yet to be identified.

Library preparation was by the immunoSEQ multiplex PCR assay. For the multiplex PCR, a mixture combining 60 forward primers for TCR Vbeta segments and 13 reverse primers for TCR Jbeta segments was used. The CDR3 region of rearranged TCR beta genes was amplified from genomic DNA by a multiplex PCR assay. Amplified TCR beta libraries were sequenced as 87-base-pair reads on the Illumina HiSeq System. Regarding the original processing steps: A later analysis counted about 80 million unique TCR beta chains across the 600 to 850 repertoires, and some 11 million of these chains were shared by at least two donors. Raw reads were error-corrected and collapsed into unique sequences by a nearest-neighbor algorithm in which closely related sequences were merged to remove PCR and sequencing errors. Alignment of CDR3 sequences to IMGT reference sequences was used to assign V, D and J gene segments. For a sequence to be retained, a match of at least six nucleotides to both a V gene segment and a J gene segment was required. A rearrangement counted as productive if the CDR3 had no stop codons and remained in frame with V and J, and every other rearrangement counted as non-productive. CDR3 was defined by IMGT convention, running from the second conserved V-encoded cysteine to the conserved J-encoded phenylalanine. Sequences without an unambiguous match to a single V gene segment were excluded from the earlier analysis of about 640 of the donors. In an earlier analysis of approximately 560 of the donors, a V segment was called functional when productive rearrangements were above 56.7%, and segregating when the standard deviation between donors exceeded 5%. A statistical classification framework was built to diagnose cytomegalovirus status from the catalog of TCR beta chain sequences. In a later analysis, TCR nucleotide sequences were compared against IMGT/GENE-DB human TR gene sequences so that V and J genes could be assigned. Using the TCRdist pipeline, a later analysis assigned CDR3 sequences along with most-parsimonious VDJ recombination scenarios. A later analysis defined each TCR beta chain by its CDR3 amino acid sequence plus V-gene family, and excluded reads lacking a unique V-gene family. As a way to deal with suspected cross-contamination and a sequencing artifact, a later analysis dropped nearly 600 nucleotide sequences that were highly shared and had low generation probability. In a later analysis, a clonal expansion index was calculated for each public chain from normalized within-repertoire ranks of inferred template counts. A later analysis computed generation probabilities with a VDJ recombination model fitted to out-of-frame rearrangements, and checked the results against IGoR. Hypergeometric tests were used in a later analysis to score TCR-TCR, TCR-HLA and TCR-CMV co-occurrence, with a repertoire-size bias correction applied to the TCR pairs. A later analysis estimated false discovery rates by permuting HLA or CMV assignments 20 times. In a later analysis, co-occurring TCRs were grouped using DBSCAN, with TCRdist sequence similarity added in when clustering inside HLA-allele-positive subsets. Co-occurrence clustering excluded repertoires with fewer than 30,000 or more than 120,000 public chains, plus five with anomalous nucleotide sharing. TCRdb mirrors the immuneACCESS table, restricted to in-frame sequences. Some clones are absent from its copies; in checked studies, under half trace to an unresolved V gene, and the reason for the others is unknown. V, J and clone size derive from that table, while D and trimming were established from the DNA sequence. This sample's records show 96,000 or so clones. The biggest ten clones account for about 5.9% of the sample.

This TCR was sampled from a girl between 10 and 17 years old in good health and CMV-seropositive. The chain was built from TRBV4-3 and TRBJ1-1; TRBD1 might be the D gene, on 6 matching bases. The sequencing sample was made of PBMCs. The CDR3 corresponds to CASSMRPGDWGTEAFF. The sequenced DNA: TGCGCCAGCAGCATGAGACCAGGGGATTGGGGGACTGAAGCTTTCTTT.